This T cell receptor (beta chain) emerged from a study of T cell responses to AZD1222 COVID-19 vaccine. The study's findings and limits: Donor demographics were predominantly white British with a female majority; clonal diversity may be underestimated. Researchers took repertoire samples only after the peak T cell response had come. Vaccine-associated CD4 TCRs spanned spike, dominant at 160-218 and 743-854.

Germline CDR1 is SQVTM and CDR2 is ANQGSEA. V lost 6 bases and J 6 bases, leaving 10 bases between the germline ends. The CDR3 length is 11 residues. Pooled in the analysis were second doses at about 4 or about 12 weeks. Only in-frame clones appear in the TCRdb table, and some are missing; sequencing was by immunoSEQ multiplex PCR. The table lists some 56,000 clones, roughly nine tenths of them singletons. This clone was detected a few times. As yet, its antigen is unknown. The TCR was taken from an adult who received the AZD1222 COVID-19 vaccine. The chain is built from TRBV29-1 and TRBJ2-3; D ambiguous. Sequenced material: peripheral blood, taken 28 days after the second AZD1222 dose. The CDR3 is CSVAFIDTQYF. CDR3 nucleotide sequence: TGCAGCGTCGCTTTTATCGATACGCAGTATTTT.